A single sample gave rise to the 19 T cell receptor beta chains below, sequenced in a study of blood T cells in healthy people across ages (dated by TCRdb to the mid-2010s). Preparation of the library involved 5' RACE. Reads for this sample came from an Illumina HiSeq 2500. A second about 6 to 11 cycle PCR used a sample-barcoded 5' primer and a J-beta primer mix. The public reads were run again by TCRdb, first through fastp at Q25 and then through MiXCR, and only productive beta chains were kept. Each CDR3 protein gets just one entry, which takes the most common genes and DNA from the rows behind it. For this sample there are around 1.5 million distinct CDR3 sequences; 42% appear just once. The ten largest clonotypes hold less than 8% of the sample. What was sequenced was blood. These receptors were taken from a woman aged 18-30 years in good health.

The chain is built from TRBV20-1 and TRBJ2-7; 9 bases align to TRBD2. CDR1 is DFQATT, CDR2 SNEGSKA, per germline (reference sequence). V was pared by 3 bases and J by 3 bases, with 18 bases of the junction left unmatched. This CDR3 region has 18 residues. In DNA form, the CDR3 reads TGCAGTGCTAGTCAAAAGGAACAGAGCGGGGGGTATATCTACGAGCAGTACTTC. Translated: CSASQKEQSGGYIYEQYF.

This clonotype has only a few counts. The chain has TRBV6-1 and TRBJ2-3; TRBD1 or TRBD2 may be the D gene (5 bases each). Germline loops: CDR1 MNHNS, CDR2 SASEGT. Trimming removed 5 bases at V and 2 bases at J, with 20 bases between. This CDR3 contains 17 residues. The CDR3 sequence: CASSTLGDGAPTDTQYF. As DNA, the CDR3 is TGTGCCAGCAGTACCCTTGGCGACGGGGCGCCCACAGATACGCAGTATTTT.

J is TRBJ1-3 and V is TRBV6-7, with no clear D. TRBV6-7 is annotated as an ORF whose role is uncertain. V lost 5 bases to trimming and J lost 0 bases, with 11 bases between them. The CDR3 covers 15 residues. The CDR3 reads CASSTGRYSGNTIYF. The CDR3, as DNA: TGTGCCAGCAGTACCGGACGGTACTCTGGAAACACCATATATTTT.

This clonotype was recorded a few times. The rearrangement links TRBV9 to TRBJ2-7; 10 nucleotides match TRBD2. With V trimmed by 0 bases and J by 3 bases, 3 bases remained unmatched. Germline loops: CDR1 SGDLS, CDR2 YYNGEE. The CDR3 length is 15 residues. CDR3: CASSVDSGGVYEQYF. The CDR3 DNA follows: TGTGCCAGCAGCGTAGACAGCGGGGGGGTCTACGAGCAGTACTTC. Complete variable domain (other parts from reference TRBV9 and TRBJ2-7): DSGVTQTPKHLITATGQRVTLRCSPRSGDLSVYWYQQSLDQGLQFLIQYYNGEERAKGNILERFSAQQFPDLHSELNLSSLELGDSALYFCASSVDSGGVYEQYFGPGTRLTVT.

This clonotype was counted only a few times. The chain couples TRBV7-8 to TRBJ2-1; 7 bases line up with TRBD2. CDR1 and CDR2 (germline): SGHVS, FQNEAQ. The length of the CDR3 is 17 residues. Unmatched junction bases numbered 11, after V lost 0 bases and J lost 6 bases. The CDR3 DNA is TGTGCCAGCAGCTTAGCGCCTGGCGGGAGTAGGGCCAATGAGCAGTTCTTC. It codes for CASSLAPGGSRANEQFF.

This clonotype was detected many times. The V gene is TRBV6-5, the J gene TRBJ2-3; D remains ambiguous. The germline V and J ends were trimmed by 5 bases and 4 bases, with 19 bases remaining between them. Per germline, CDR1 MNHEY and CDR2 SVGAGI. The CDR3 has 16 amino acids. CDR3 coding DNA: TGTGCCAGCAGTCACCGAAGTGGCCGCTTCGCAGATACGCAGTATTTT. Its translation is CASSHRSGRFADTQYF.

This clonotype came up many times. V gene TRBV4-2 combines with J gene TRBJ1-1; D unresolved. This CDR3 comprises 14 residues. Germline values: CDR1 LGHNA, CDR2 YNFKEQ. With 0 bases removed from V and 0 bases from J, the gap between germline ends came to 5 bases. The CDR3 reads CASSQEPLNTEAFF. The CDR3 nucleotides are TGTGCCAGCAGCCAAGAACCCTTGAACACTGAAGCTTTCTTT.

The chain combines TRBV12-3 or TRBV12-4 with TRBJ2-1; 9 positions match TRBD1. The V gene end was trimmed by 6 bases and the J gene end by 9 bases; junction bases not matched to a gene: 12. The CDR3 extends over 15 amino acids. This CDR3 is CASSPGTGKSREQFF. The CDR3 coding sequence is TGTGCCAGCAGCCCCGGGACAGGGAAGTCCCGTGAGCAGTTCTTC.

V and J are TRBV3-1 and TRBJ1-5; possible D gene TRBD1, 6 bases. Per germline, CDR1 LGHDT and CDR2 YNNKEL (reference sequence). This CDR3 has 16 residues. V was shortened by 1 base and J by 6 bases, with 16 bases between the two germline ends. The CDR3 DNA is TGTGCCAGCAGCCAAGCCGGGGGGGGCAGGGGTCAGCCCCAGCATTTT. Protein product: CASSQAGGGRGQPQHF.

The J gene is TRBJ1-5, the V gene TRBV15, with D possibly being TRBD1 (6 bases). Germline V gene sequence: CDR1 LNHNV, CDR2 YYDKDF (reference sequence). This CDR3 is built from 16 residues. The V gene lost 2 bases and the J gene lost 0 bases, with 11 bases spanning the gap. In DNA form, the CDR3 reads TGTGCCACCAGCAGAAAGGGGGTGAATAGCAATCAGCCCCAGCATTTT. This gives the protein CATSRKGVNSNQPQHF.

This clonotype showed up many times. The chain carries TRBV10-3 and TRBJ2-4; TRBD2 might be the D (6 bases). The V end lost 6 bases, the J end lost 3 bases, and 18 bases lay between the germline ends. Germline CDR1 ENHRY, CDR2 SYGVKD. The CDR3 sequence is 16 residues long. CDR3 DNA: TGTGCCATCAGCGAGGGGACTGGCCGCGGCAAAAACATTCAGTACTTC. Encoded protein: CAISEGTGRGKNIQYF.

This clonotype came up a few times. The V call is TRBV6-5, the J call TRBJ2-1; 9 positions match TRBD2. Germline trimming cut 2 bases from V and 5 bases from J; bases unmatched to any gene: 4. Germline V CDR1 and CDR2: MNHEY, SVGAGI. The CDR3 loop spans 15 amino acids. The CDR3 DNA follows: TGTGCCAGCAGTTACGGTAGCGGGAGCAACAATGAGCAGTTCTTC. It specifies CASSYGSGSNNEQFF.

The chain is built from TRBV5-1 and TRBJ1-2; perhaps TRBD1 as D (6 bases). The CDR3 sequence is 15 residues long. The germline V gene encodes CDR1 SGHRS and CDR2 YFSETQ. Trimming removed 3 bases from V and 0 bases from J, with 12 bases in between. CDR3 sequence: CASSSKGTSNYGYTF. CDR3 DNA sequence: TGCGCCAGCAGCTCTAAGGGGACATCTAACTATGGCTACACCTTC.

This chain joins TRBV10-3 and TRBJ2-7, with D perhaps matching TRBD1 or TRBD2 (5 bases each). From germline, CDR1 is ENHRY and CDR2 SYGVKD. V lost 10 bases and J 10 bases, leaving 17 bases between the germline ends. The CDR3 contains 11 residues. Here the CDR3 reads CATHGTGFQYF. The DNA of the CDR3 is TGTGCCACACACGGGACGGGATTTCAGTACTTC.

The chain is built from TRBV19 and TRBJ1-6, with D unclear. Germline values: CDR1 LNHDA, CDR2 SQIVND (reference sequence). Trimming removed 1 base at V and 10 bases at J, with 8 bases between. The CDR3 totals 13 residues. Here the CDR3 DNA reads TGTGCCAGTAGTATAGGAGTCGGATCACCCCTCCACTTT. Translation gives CASSIGVGSPLHF.

This clonotype was counted a few times. The gene calls are TRBV11-2 and TRBJ2-1; D is possibly TRBD2 (7 bases). The CDR3 length is 16 residues. Germline assignment: CDR1 SGHAT and CDR2 FQNNGV. The V gene lost 6 bases and the J gene lost 4 bases, with 19 bases spanning the gap. CDR3 in DNA: TGTGCCAGCAGGAAGGTTGCGGGGGCCCCATACAATGAGCAGTTCTTC. Translated: CASRKVAGAPYNEQFF.

This chain uses TRBV28 with TRBJ2-3; D is ambiguous. Germline V lookup: CDR1 MDHEN, CDR2 SYDVKM. The CDR3 has 12 amino acids. Trimming shortened V by 5 bases and J by 9 bases, and 12 bases separated the two germline ends. The CDR3 region is CASSPVFRTQYF. The CDR3 nucleotides are TGTGCCAGCAGTCCAGTATTCAGAACGCAGTATTTT.

This clonotype was recorded a few times. CDR3 loop: CASSQGLVDEQYF. DNA of the CDR3: TGTGCCAGCAGCCAAGGCCTAGTGGATGAGCAGTACTTC. The V call is TRBV4-2, the J call TRBJ2-7; no clear D. Per germline, CDR1 LGHNA and CDR2 YNFKEQ. This CDR3 region has 13 residues. V lost 1 base, J lost 7 bases, and 11 bases lay in between.

This clonotype appeared a few times. This sequence joins TRBV6-1 and TRBJ1-2; D unclear. The CDR3 extends over 15 amino acids. V was cut by 1 base and J by 0 bases, with 9 bases left in between. Germline assignment: CDR1 MNHNS and CDR2 SASEGT. The DNA for the CDR3 is TGTGCCAGCAGTGAAGACCCGCATCCTAACTATGGCTACACCTTC. Translation gives CASSEDPHPNYGYTF.